This T cell receptor beta chain came from a study of T cell responses to AZD1222 COVID-19 vaccine (dated by TCRdb to about 2021). Some background on the complete study: A total of about 230 trial participants underwent TCR sequencing, of whom 200 to 220 received two doses of AZD1222 and some 25 received two doses of the MenACWY control vaccine. Trial participants were enrolled by age into subgroups of 18-55, 56-69 and 70-plus years, and around 150, 28 and 57 TCR-sequenced participants, respectively, were included in these subgroups.

According to the study, the label for this sample's time point signals: about 28 days (+/-7) after the second vaccine dose. AZD1222 recipients whose second dose came at about 4 weeks and those whose second dose came at about 12 weeks were combined into one group, since spike-specific TCR depth and breadth did not differ between the two schedules. The vaccinee samples were drawn from two UK trials, COV001 and COV002, one of which was a single-blind randomized controlled phase 2/3 trial testing AZD1222 (ChAdOx1 nCoV-19) in healthy adults. Trial participant PBMC samples were collected at day 0 and day 28 after the second dose for TCRbeta chain sequencing. The research as a whole found: After two AZD1222 doses, spike-specific TCR breadth and depth were significantly higher than at day 0 and than in MenACWY recipients. Conclusions about previously exposed vaccinees were limited because only a handful of AZD1222 recipients were SARS-CoV-2 seropositive at baseline. No day 14 peak-response samples were available, so repertoires were characterized only after the peak T cell response. The 56-69-year group was small, and its depth increase did not reach significance, likely because of low power. Reportedly, close to half of the unique spike-specific TCRs recognized epitopes lying outside the regions that are mutated in the B.1.351 and B.1.1.7 variants. Vaccine-associated CD4 TCRs spanned the whole spike protein, with dominant responses in regions 160-218 and 743-854. Most participants were white British and females outnumbered males, and the authors suggested that clonal diversity may have been underestimated.

The CDR3 regions of human TCRbeta chains were analyzed by immunosequencing. Concerning the study's data processing: Repertoire TCRs were matched against a reference library of SARS-CoV-2-specific TCRs generated with the MIRA antigen-specificity platform. Breadth was defined as the fraction of unique TCRs that were SARS-CoV-2-associated. Depth was defined as the fraction of total T cells that were SARS-CoV-2-associated. Using the MIRA data, every spike-specific TCR was mapped to the spike region that the TCR reacted to and assigned to either a CD4 or a CD8 class. Log10-transformed breadth and depth values were compared by one-way ANOVA with Sidak's multiple comparisons tests. TCRdb stores this immuneACCESS table with in-frame sequences only. Part of the clones is absent; in the studies checked, under half of the shortfall reflects unresolved V genes, and no reason is known for the rest. D and trimming were read from the DNA, whereas the V and J calls and clone size are those reported in that table. The sample table lists around 45,000 clones, 80% to 95% of them with a count of one. The leading ten clones occupy 37% of the sample.

CDR1 and CDR2, looked up from the germline V gene, are MNHEY and SVGAGI. Including the terminal cysteine and phenylalanine, the CDR3 comprises 15 residues. Only the CDR3 portion is preserved as DNA: 45 bases, with reading frame beginning at the first base. V ends up 5 bases short and J 2 bases short, with an unmatched junction base count of 6. Note on this clone: Its cognate antigen has yet to be identified. No qualities accompany the bases; no much larger clone lies one base away.

The chain is encoded by TRBV6-5 joined to TRBJ2-7; 10 of the junction bases match TRBD1. The source of this sequence is an adult who received the AZD1222 COVID-19 vaccine. The sample here was peripheral blood, taken 28 days after the second AZD1222 dose. The bases read TGTGCCAGCAGTCTCCGGGACAGGGGTACCTACGAGCAGTACTTC. Translated, it reads CASSLRDRGTYEQYF.